Presented here are 6 T cell receptor beta chains from one specimen sequenced in a study of T cell responses to AZD1222 COVID-19 vaccine. Sequenced by immunoSEQ multiplex PCR; TCRdb stores in-frame clones only, minus some. The sample lists some 190,000 clones; roughly 92% were seen once. This specimen consisted of peripheral blood, obtained on day 0 of AZD1222 vaccination. The receptor set was obtained from an adult in good health.

The chain employs TRBV7-4 and TRBJ2-3; the D gene could be TRBD1 or TRBD2 (6 bases each). V was shortened by 1 base and J by 6 bases, with 14 bases between the two germline ends. The CDR3 extends over 15 amino acids. Germline V CDR1 and CDR2: SGHVT, SQSDAQ. CDR3: CASSLGGAQLDTQYF. For the CDR3, the DNA is TGTGCCAGCAGCTTAGGGGGGGCCCAACTTGATACGCAGTATTTT. The entire variable domain, with the rest obtained from reference TRBV7-4 and TRBJ2-3, is as follows: GAGVSQSPRYKVAKRGRDVALRCDSISGHVTLYWYRQTLGQGSEVLTYSQSDAQRDKSGRPSGRFSAERPERSVSTLKIQRTEQGDSAVYLCASSLGGAQLDTQYFGPGTRLTVL.

The rearrangement uses TRBV4-2 and TRBJ1-1; 12 bases match TRBD1. Looked up from germline, CDR1 is LGHNA and CDR2 is YNFKEQ. The CDR3 length is 16 residues. The J segment lost 6 bases and the V segment lost 0 bases, leaving 5 bases of the junction unmatched. The CDR3 protein is CASSQDWGQGAAEAFF. The CDR3 DNA reads as TGTGCCAGCAGCCAAGATTGGGGACAGGGGGCCGCTGAAGCTTTCTTT.

The V call is TRBV7-7, the J call TRBJ1-3, with no clear D. The length of the CDR3 is 16 residues. Germline V gene lookup returns CDR1 SSHAT and CDR2 FNYEAQ (reference sequence). V was pared by 5 bases and J by 0 bases, with 14 bases between. CDR3 amino acids: CASSPRLGNSGNTIYF. In DNA form, the CDR3 reads TGTGCCAGCAGCCCCCGCCTAGGAAACTCTGGAAACACCATATATTTT.

The genes are TRBV5-6 and TRBJ2-5; 7 bases agree with TRBD1. This CDR3 is built from 14 residues. After removal of 0 bases from V and 5 bases from J, the junction contained 4 bases not matched to a gene. The germline CDR1 and CDR2 sequences are SGHDT and YYEEEE. DNA for the CDR3: TGTGCCAGCAGCTTGGTCGGGACAGCCGAGACCCAGTACTTC. Amino acid sequence: CASSLVGTAETQYF.

This chain connects TRBV6-6 to TRBJ1-2; 12 bases fit TRBD1. From germline, CDR1 is MNHNY and CDR2 SVGAGI (reference sequence). Trimming removed 5 bases from V and 5 bases from J; junction bases left unmatched: 6. This CDR3 contains 15 residues. This CDR3 is CASSRGQGAIYGYTF. CDR3 sequence (DNA): TGTGCCAGCAGTCGGGGACAGGGGGCGATATATGGCTACACCTTC.

The rearrangement joins TRBV27 to TRBJ2-5; 8 bases align to TRBD1. There are 16 residues in the CDR3. Germline V gene sequence: CDR1 MNHEY, CDR2 SMNVEV (reference sequence). J lost 5 bases, V lost 3 bases, and 11 bases had no gene match. The CDR3: CASSFSGTGRRETQYF. For the CDR3, the DNA is TGTGCCAGCAGTTTTTCCGGGACAGGCAGGCGGGAGACCCAGTACTTC.